Listed below are T cell receptor beta chains from one sample, sequenced in a study of blood T cell repertoires in COVID-19. Some clones are missing from TCRdb's copy, which holds only in-frame ones; the method was immunoSEQ multiplex PCR. The repertoire holds approximately 180,000 clones, with over 75% as singletons. The sequencing input was peripheral blood. All receptors come from a man aged 35 to 55 with active or convalescent COVID-19. The CDR3 runs from the conserved cysteine through the conserved F or W. D genes are given only for firm matches. Size tells how often a clone was seen (once, few, many) or the class of an expanded clone, and some rows leave it out.

>.|TRBJ2-7|TRBD1|TRBV7-9
CASSLAQGDTYEQYF
TGTGCCAGCAGCTTAGCCCAGGGGGACACCTACGAGCAGTACTTC
>once|TRBJ1-1|TRBD1|TRBV2
CASSEGTGAYRMNTEAFF
TGTGCCAGCAGTGAGGGGACAGGGGCCTACCGGATGAACACTGAAGCTTTCTTT
>.|TRBJ1-3|.|TRBV28
CASSSRQANSNTIYF
TGTGCCAGCAGTTCTCGACAGGCCAACTCAAACACCATATATTTT
>once|TRBJ1-4|TRBD1|TRBV4-1
CASSLTTGDNEKLFF
TGCGCCAGCAGCCTGACGACAGGGGACAATGAAAAACTGTTTTTT
>.|TRBJ1-5|.|TRBV5-8
CASRFIDQGPSNQPQHF
TGTGCCAGCAGGTTCATTGACCAGGGTCCTAGCAATCAGCCCCAGCATTTT
>.|TRBJ2-3|TRBD1|TRBV10-1
CASSRDRGNHRDTQYF
TGCGCCAGCAGCCGGGACAGGGGGAACCACAGAGATACGCAGTATTTT
>.|TRBJ1-4|.|TRBV21-1
CASSNRRGTGRREKLFF
TGTGCCAGCAGCAATCGGAGGGGGACAGGGAGGCGCGAAAAACTGTTTTTT
>few|TRBJ1-6|TRBD1|TRBV6-8
CASIPRGQDRF
TGTGCCAGCATTCCGAGGGGACAGGACCGATTT
>.|TRBJ1-5|.|TRBV19
CASSTTFGSHNQPQHF
TGTGCCAGTAGTACCACCTTCGGGAGTCACAATCAGCCCCAGCATTTT
>.|TRBJ2-7|TRBD1|TRBV2
CASSGRGGGYEQYF
TGTGCCAGCAGTGGACGAGGGGGCGGGTACGAGCAGTACTTC
>.|TRBJ1-2|TRBD1|TRBV6-5
CASTDRGLYGYTF
TGTGCCAGCACGGACAGGGGACTCTATGGCTACACCTTC
>.|TRBJ1-2|.|TRBV9
CAGSVGGNGYTF
TGTGCCGGCAGCGTAGGAGGGAATGGCTACACCTTC
>once|TRBJ2-7|.|TRBV5-4
CASSSAYEQYF
TGTGCCAGCAGTTCTGCCTACGAGCAGTACTTC
>.|TRBJ1-4|TRBD1|TRBV6-6
CASRDRGREKLFF
TGTGCCAGCAGGGACAGGGGGCGCGAAAAACTGTTTTTT
>.|TRBJ2-7|TRBD2|TRBV18
CASSRITSGGADEQYF
TGTGCCAGCTCAAGAATAACTAGCGGGGGGGCGGACGAGCAGTACTTC
>.|TRBJ1-1|.|TRBV7-9
CASRQGSEAFF
TGTGCCAGCAGGCAGGGGAGTGAAGCTTTCTTT
>.|TRBJ1-6|.|TRBV4-3
CASSQDPAGVYSPLHF
TGCGCCAGCAGCCAAGATCCGGCAGGGGTTTATTCACCCCTCCACTTT
>.|TRBJ2-7|.|TRBV5-4
CASSWGLSAEQYF
TGTGCCAGCAGCTGGGGACTTTCCGCCGAGCAGTACTTC
>.|TRBJ1-1|.|TRBV7-2
CASSSLGRIPMNTEAFF
TGTGCCAGCAGCTCCCTCGGGAGAATACCAATGAACACTGAAGCTTTCTTT
>.|TRBJ1-6|.|TRBV6-5
CASTQGKTYNSPLHF
TGTGCCAGCACGCAGGGTAAAACCTATAATTCACCCCTCCACTTT
>once|TRBJ2-1|.|TRBV6-6
CASSYNRGQHNEQFF
TGTGCCAGCAGTTACAACCGGGGTCAACACAATGAGCAGTTCTTC
>.|TRBJ1-5|.|TRBV27
CASSFEANSNQPQHF
TGTGCCAGCAGTTTCGAGGCTAATAGCAATCAGCCCCAGCATTTT
>.|TRBJ1-2|.|TRBV5-1
CASSLGQNNYGYTF
TGCGCCAGCAGCTTGGGACAGAATAACTATGGCTACACCTTC
>.|TRBJ2-7|TRBD1|TRBV30
CAWSVPDRGAYEQYF
TGTGCCTGGAGTGTACCTGACAGGGGGGCCTACGAGCAGTACTTC
>.|TRBJ1-2|TRBD1|TRBV4-2
CASSGDRGRNDGYTF
TGTGCCAGCAGCGGGGACAGGGGGCGGAACGATGGCTACACCTTC